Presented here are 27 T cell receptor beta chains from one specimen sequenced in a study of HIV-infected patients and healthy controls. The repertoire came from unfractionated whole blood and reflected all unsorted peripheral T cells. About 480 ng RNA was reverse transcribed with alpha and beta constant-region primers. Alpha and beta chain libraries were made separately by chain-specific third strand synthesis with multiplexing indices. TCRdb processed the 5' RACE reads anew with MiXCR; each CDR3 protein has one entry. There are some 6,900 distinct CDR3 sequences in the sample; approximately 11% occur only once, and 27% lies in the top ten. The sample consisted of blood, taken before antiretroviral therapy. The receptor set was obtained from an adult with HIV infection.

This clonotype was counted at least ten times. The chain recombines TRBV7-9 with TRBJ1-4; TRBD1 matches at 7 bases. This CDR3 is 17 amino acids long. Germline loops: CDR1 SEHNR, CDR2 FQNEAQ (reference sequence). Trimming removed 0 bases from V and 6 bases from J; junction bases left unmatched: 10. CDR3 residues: CASSLALPGTGDEKLFF. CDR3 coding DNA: TGTGCCAGCAGCTTAGCGCTTCCGGGTACAGGGGATGAAAAACTGTTTTTT.

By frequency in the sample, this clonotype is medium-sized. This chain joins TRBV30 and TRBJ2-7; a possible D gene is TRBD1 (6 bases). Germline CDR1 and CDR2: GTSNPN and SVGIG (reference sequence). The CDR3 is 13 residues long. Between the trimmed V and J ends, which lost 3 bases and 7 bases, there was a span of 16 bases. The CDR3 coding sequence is TGTGCCTGGAGCGGACAGAGGCGACGGGAGCAGTACTTC. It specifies CAWSGQRRREQYF. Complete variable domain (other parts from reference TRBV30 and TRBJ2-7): SQTIHQWPATLVQPVGSPLSLECTVEGTSNPNLYWYRQAAGRGLQLLFYSVGIGQISSEVPQNLSASRPQDRQFILSSKKLLLSDSGFYLCAWSGQRRREQYFGPGTRLTVT.

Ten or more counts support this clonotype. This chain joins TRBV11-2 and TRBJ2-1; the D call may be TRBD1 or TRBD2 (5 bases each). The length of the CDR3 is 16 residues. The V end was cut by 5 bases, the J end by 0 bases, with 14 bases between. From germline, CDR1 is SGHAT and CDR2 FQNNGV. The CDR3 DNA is TGTGCCAGCAGCCCCCGCCGGGGACCCTCCTACAATGAGCAGTTCTTC. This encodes CASSPRRGPSYNEQFF.

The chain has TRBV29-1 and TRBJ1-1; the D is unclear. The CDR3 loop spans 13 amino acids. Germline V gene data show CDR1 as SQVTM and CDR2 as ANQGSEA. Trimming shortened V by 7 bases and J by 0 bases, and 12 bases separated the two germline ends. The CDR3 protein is CSGRKMLNTEAFF. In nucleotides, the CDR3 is TGCAGCGGTAGGAAGATGTTGAACACTGAAGCTTTCTTT.

The CDR3 nucleotides read TGTGCCAGCAATCCACTAGCGGGAGGATTGAATGAGCAGTTCTTC. Amino acids: CASNPLAGGLNEQFF. The chain uses TRBV7-8 and TRBJ2-1; 12 bases match TRBD2. This CDR3 comprises 15 residues. Germline values: CDR1 SGHVS, CDR2 FQNEAQ. The V and J ends lost 7 bases and 7 bases, in that order; junction bases with no gene match: 8.

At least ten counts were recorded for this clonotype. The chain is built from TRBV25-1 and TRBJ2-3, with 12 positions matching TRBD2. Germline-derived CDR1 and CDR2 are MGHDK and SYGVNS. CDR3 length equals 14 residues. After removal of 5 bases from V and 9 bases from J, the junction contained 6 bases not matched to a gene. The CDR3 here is CASSLAGGPDTQYF. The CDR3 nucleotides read TGTGCCAGCAGTCTAGCGGGAGGGCCTGACACGCAGTATTTT.

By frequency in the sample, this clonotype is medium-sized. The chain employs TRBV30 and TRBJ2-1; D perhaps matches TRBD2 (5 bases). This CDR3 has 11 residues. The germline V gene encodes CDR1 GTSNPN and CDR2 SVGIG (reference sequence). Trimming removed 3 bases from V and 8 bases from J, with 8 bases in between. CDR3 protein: CAWSGGYEQFF. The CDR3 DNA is TGTGCCTGGAGCGGAGGATATGAGCAGTTCTTC.

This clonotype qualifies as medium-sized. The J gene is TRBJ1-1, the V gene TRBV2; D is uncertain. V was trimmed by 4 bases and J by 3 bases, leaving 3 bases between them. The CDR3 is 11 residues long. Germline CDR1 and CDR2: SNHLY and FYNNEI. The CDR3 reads CASSADTEAFF. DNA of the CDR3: TGTGCCAGCAGTGCGGACACTGAAGCTTTCTTT.

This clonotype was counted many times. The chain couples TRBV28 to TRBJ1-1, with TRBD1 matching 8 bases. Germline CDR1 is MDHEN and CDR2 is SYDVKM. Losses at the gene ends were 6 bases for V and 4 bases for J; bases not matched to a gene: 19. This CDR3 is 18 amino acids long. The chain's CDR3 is CASRPDRTGIGAATEAFF. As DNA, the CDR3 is TGTGCCAGCAGACCCGACCGGACAGGGATTGGAGCGGCCACTGAAGCTTTCTTT.

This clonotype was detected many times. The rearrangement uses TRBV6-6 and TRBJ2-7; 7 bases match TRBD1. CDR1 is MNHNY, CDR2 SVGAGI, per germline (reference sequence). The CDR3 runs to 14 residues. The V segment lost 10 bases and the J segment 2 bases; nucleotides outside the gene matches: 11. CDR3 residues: CATGPTGVAYEQYF. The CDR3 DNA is TGTGCCACCGGCCCAACAGGGGTTGCCTACGAGCAGTACTTC.

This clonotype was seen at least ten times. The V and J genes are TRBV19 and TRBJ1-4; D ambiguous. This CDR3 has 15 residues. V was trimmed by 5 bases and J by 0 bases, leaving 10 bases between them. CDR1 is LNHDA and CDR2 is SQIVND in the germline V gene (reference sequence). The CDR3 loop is CASSVTAATNEKLFF. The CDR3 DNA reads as TGTGCCAGTAGTGTTACAGCTGCAACTAATGAAAAACTGTTTTTT.

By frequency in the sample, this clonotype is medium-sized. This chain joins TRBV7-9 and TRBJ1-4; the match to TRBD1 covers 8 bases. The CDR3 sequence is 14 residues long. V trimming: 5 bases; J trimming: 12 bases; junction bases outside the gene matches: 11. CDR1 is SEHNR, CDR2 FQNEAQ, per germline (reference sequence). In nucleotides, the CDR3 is TGTGCCAGCAGCCGGACAGGGATCGGCCAGGAACTGTTTTTT. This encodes CASSRTGIGQELFF.

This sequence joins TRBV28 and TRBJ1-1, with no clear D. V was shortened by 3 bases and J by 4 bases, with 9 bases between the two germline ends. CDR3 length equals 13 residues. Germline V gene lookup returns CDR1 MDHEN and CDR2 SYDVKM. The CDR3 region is CASSFVEGTEAFF. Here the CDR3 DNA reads TGTGCCAGCAGTTTCGTGGAGGGCACTGAAGCTTTCTTT.

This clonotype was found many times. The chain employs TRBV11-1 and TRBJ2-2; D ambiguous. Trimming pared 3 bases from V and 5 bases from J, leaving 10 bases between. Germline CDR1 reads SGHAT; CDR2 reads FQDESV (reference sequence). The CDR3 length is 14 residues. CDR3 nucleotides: TGTGCCAGCAGCTTGGCGGAAGGGACCGGGGAGCTGTTTTTT. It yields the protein CASSLAEGTGELFF.

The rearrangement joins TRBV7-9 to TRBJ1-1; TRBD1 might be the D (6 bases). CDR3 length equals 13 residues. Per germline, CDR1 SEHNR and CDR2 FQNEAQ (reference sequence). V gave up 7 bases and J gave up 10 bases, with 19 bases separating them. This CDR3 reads CASTPLDSSVAFF. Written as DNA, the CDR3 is TGTGCCAGCACGCCTTTGGACAGCTCGGTAGCTTTCTTT.

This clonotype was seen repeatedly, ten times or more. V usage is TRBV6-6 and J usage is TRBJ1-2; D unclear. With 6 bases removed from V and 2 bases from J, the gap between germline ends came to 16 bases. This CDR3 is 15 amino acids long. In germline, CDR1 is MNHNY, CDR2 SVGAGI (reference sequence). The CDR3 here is CASRSSIPANYGYTF. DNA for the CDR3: TGTGCCAGCAGGTCGTCCATTCCGGCAAACTATGGCTACACCTTC.

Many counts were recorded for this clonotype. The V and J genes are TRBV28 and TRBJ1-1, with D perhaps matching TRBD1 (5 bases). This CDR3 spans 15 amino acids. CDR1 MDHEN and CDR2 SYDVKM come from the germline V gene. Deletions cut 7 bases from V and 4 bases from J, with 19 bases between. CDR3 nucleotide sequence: TGTGCCAGCACCCCTGGGGGGGGGTTACGCACTGAAGCTTTCTTT. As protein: CASTPGGGLRTEAFF. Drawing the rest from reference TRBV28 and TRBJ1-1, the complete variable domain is DVKVTQSSRYLVKRTGEKVFLECVQDMDHENMFWYRQDPGLGLRLIYFSYDVKMKEKGDIPEGYSVSREKKERFSLILESASTNQTSMYLCASTPGGGLRTEAFFGQGTRLTVV.

Here the CDR3 reads CASSVSGLGSEQYF. The CDR3 nucleotides read TGTGCCAGCAGCGTCTCGGGACTCGGGTCCGAGCAGTACTTC. The chain links TRBV11-2 to TRBJ2-7; D is possibly TRBD2 (6 bases). The CDR3 totals 14 residues. V dropped 5 bases and J dropped 6 bases, with 17 bases sitting between them. The germline V gene has CDR1 SGHAT and CDR2 FQNNGV.

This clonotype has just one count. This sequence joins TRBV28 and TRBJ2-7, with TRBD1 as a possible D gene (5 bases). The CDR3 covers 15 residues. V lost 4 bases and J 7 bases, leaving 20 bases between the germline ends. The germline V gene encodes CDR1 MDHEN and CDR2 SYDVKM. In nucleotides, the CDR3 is TGTGCCAGCAGTTCGTTCCCTGGGGCTAGAGGTGAGCAGTACTTC. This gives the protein CASSSFPGARGEQYF.

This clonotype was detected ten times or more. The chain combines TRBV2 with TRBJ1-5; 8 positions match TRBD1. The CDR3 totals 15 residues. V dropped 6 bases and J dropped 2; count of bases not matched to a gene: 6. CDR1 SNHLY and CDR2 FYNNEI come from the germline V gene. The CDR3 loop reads CASRAQGARNQPQHF. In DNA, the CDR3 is TGTGCCAGCAGGGCCCAGGGGGCCCGCAATCAGCCCCAGCATTTT. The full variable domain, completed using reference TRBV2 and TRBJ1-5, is EPEVTQTPSHQVTQMGQEVILRCVPISNHLYFYWYRQILGQKVEFLVSFYNNEISEKSEIFDDQFSVERPDGSNFTLKIRSTKLEDSAMYFCASRAQGARNQPQHFGDGTRLSIL.

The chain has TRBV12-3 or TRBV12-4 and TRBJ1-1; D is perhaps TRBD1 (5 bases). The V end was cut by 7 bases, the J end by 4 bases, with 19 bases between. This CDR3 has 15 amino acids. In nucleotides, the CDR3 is TGTGCCAGCACCACTAGGGTCGGCGGGGGCACTGAAGCTTTCTTT. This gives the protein CASTTRVGGGTEAFF.

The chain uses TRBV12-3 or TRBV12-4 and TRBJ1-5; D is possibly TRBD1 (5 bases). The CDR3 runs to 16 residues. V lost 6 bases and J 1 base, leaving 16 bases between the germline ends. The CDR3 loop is CASSPDWAGSNQPQHF. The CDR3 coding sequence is TGTGCCAGCAGCCCAGACTGGGCAGGGAGCAATCAGCCCCAGCATTTT.

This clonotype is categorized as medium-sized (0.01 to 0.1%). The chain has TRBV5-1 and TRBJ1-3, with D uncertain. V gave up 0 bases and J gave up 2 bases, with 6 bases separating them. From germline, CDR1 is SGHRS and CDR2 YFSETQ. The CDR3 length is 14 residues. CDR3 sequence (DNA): TGCGCCAGCAGCTTGGTAGCAGCTGGAAACACCATATATTTT. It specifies CASSLVAAGNTIYF.

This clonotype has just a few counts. This chain's CDR3 is CASSLEREQYF. The CDR3 coding sequence is TGTGCCAGCAGCTTAGAGCGAGAGCAGTACTTC. The gene calls are TRBV7-8 and TRBJ2-7; D is ambiguous. In germline, CDR1 is SGHVS, CDR2 FQNEAQ. CDR3 length: 11 amino acids. The germline V and J ends were trimmed by 1 base and 7 bases, with 5 bases remaining between them.

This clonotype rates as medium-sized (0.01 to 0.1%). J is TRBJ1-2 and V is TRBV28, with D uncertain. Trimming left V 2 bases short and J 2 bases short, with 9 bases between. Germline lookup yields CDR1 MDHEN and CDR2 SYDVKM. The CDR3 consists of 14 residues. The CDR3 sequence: CASSLGQQNYGYTF. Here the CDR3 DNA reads TGTGCCAGCAGTTTAGGGCAGCAGAACTATGGCTACACCTTC.

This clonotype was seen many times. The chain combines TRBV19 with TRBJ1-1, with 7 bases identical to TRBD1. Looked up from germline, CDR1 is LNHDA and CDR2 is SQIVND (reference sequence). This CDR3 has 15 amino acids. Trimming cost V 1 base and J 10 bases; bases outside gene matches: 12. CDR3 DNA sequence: TGTGCCAGTAGTATAGCCCGGACAGGACGTGAGAGAGCTTTCTTT. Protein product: CASSIARTGRERAFF. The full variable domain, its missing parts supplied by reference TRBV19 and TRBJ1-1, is DGGITQSPKYLFRKEGQNVTLSCEQNLNHDAMYWYRQDPGQGLRLIYYSQIVNDFQKGDIAEGYSVSREKKESFPLTVTSAQKNPTAFYLCASSIARTGRERAFFGQGTRLTVV.

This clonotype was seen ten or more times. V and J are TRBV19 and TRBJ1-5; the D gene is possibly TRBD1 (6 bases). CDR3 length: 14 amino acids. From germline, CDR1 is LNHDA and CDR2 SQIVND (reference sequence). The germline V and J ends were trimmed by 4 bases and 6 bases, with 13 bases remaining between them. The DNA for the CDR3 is TGTGCCAGTAGTAGGGCAGGGGATAGTCAGCCCCAGCATTTT. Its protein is CASSRAGDSQPQHF. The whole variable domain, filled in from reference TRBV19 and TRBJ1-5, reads DGGITQSPKYLFRKEGQNVTLSCEQNLNHDAMYWYRQDPGQGLRLIYYSQIVNDFQKGDIAEGYSVSREKKESFPLTVTSAQKNPTAFYLCASSRAGDSQPQHFGDGTRLSIL.